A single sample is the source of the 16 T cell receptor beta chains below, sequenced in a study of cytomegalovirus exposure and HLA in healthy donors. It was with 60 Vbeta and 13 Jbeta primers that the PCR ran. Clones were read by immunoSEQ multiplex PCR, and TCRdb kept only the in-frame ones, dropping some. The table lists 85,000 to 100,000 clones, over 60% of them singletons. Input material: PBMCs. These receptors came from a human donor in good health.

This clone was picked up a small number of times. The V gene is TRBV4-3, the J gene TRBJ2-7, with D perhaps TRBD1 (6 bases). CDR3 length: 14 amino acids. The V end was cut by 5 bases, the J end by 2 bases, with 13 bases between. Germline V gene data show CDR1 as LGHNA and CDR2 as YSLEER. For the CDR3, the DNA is TGCGCCAGCAGCTCCCGCGAGGGGGCCTACGAGCAGTACTTC. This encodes CASSSREGAYEQYF.

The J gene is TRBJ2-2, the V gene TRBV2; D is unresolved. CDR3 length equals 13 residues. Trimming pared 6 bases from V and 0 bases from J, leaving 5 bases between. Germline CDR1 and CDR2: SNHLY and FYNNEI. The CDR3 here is CASRFTNTGELFF. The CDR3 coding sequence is TGTGCCAGCAGATTTACGAACACCGGGGAGCTGTTTTTT.

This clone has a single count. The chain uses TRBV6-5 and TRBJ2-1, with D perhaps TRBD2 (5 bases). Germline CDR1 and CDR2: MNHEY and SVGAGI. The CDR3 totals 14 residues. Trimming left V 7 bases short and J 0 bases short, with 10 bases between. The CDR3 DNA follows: TGTGCCAGCACGGCCGGGGTCTCCTACAATGAGCAGTTCTTC. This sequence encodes CASTAGVSYNEQFF.

CDR3 DNA: TGTGCCAGCAGCGTAGCTCATGGCGGCTACGAGCAGTACTTC. Amino acids: CASSVAHGGYEQYF. V and J are TRBV9 and TRBJ2-7; no definite D call. The V end was cut by 0 bases, the J end by 3 bases, with 10 bases between. The germline V gene encodes CDR1 SGDLS and CDR2 YYNGEE. The CDR3 spans 14 residues.

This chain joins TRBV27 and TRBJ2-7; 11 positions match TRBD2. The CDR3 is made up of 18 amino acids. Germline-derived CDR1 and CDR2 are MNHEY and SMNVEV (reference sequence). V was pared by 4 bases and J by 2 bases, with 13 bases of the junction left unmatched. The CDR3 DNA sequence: TGTGCCAGCAGTTCCTCCAGGGTAGCGGGAGGGACTCCCTACGAGCAGTACTTC. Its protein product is CASSSSRVAGGTPYEQYF.

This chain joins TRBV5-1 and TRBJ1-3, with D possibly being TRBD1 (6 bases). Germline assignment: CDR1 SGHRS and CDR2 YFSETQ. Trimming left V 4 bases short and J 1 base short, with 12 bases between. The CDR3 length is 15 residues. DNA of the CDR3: TGCGCCAGCAGCCCAATAACAGGGTCTGGAAACACCATATATTTT. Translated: CASSPITGSGNTIYF.

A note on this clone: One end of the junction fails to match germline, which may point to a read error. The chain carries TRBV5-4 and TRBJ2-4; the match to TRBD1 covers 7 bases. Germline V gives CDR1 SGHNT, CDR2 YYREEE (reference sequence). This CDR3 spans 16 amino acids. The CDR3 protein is CASSLATGMAKNIQYF. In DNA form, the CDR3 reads TGTGCCAGCAGTTTGGCGACAGGGATGGCCAAAAACATTCAGTACTTC.

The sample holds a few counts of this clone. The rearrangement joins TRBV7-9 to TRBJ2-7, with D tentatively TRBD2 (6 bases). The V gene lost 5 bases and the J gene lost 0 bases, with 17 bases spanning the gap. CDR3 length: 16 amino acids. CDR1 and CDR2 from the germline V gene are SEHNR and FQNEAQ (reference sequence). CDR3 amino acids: CASSEGRGIGSYEQYF. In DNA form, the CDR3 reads TGTGCCAGCAGCGAAGGCCGCGGGATCGGCTCCTACGAGCAGTACTTC.

The CDR3 DNA reads TGTGCCAGCAGCTTAAAGGGAGGCCACGAGCAGTACTTC. Its translation: CASSLKGGHEQYF. The V call is TRBV7-9, the J call TRBJ2-7; the D gene is possibly TRBD2 (6 bases). The CDR3 has 13 amino acids. Germline V gene sequence: CDR1 SEHNR, CDR2 FQNEAQ (reference sequence). V lost 2 bases and J 5 bases, leaving 10 bases between the germline ends.

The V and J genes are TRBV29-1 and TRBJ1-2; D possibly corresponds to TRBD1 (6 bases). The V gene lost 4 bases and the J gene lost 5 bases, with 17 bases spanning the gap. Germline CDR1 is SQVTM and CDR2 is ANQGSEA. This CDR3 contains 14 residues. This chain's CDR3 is CSVVQGTATYGYTF. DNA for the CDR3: TGCAGCGTTGTTCAGGGGACGGCTACGTATGGCTACACCTTC.

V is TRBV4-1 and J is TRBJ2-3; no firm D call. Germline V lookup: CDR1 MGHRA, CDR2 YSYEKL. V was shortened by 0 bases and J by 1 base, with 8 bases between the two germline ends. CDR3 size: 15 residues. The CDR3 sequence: CASSQDSVGTDTQYF. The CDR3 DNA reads TGCGCCAGCAGCCAAGATTCGGTTGGCACAGATACGCAGTATTTT.

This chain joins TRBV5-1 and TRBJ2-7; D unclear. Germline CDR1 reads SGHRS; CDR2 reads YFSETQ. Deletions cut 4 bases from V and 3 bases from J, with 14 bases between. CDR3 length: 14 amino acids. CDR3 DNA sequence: TGCGCCAGCAGCCCCGATGAGGCTTACTACGAGCAGTACTTC. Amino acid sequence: CASSPDEAYYEQYF.

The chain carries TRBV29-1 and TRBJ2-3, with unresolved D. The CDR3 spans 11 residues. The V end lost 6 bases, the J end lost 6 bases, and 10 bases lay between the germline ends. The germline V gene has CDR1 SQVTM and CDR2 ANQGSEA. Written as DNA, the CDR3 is TGCAGCGTCCTCTCGGTGGATACGCAGTATTTT. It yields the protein CSVLSVDTQYF.

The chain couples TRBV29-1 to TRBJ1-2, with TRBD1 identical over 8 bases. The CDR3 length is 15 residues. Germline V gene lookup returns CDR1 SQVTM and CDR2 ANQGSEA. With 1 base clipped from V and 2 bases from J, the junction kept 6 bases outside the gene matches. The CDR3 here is CSVEGTGTSNYGYTF. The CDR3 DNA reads TGCAGCGTTGAAGGGACAGGGACTTCAAACTATGGCTACACCTTC.

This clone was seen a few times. CDR3 sequence reads: CASSLRDEKLFF. CDR3 DNA: TGTGCCAGCAGCTTGCGTGATGAAAAACTGTTTTTT. The J gene is TRBJ1-4, the V gene TRBV5-4; D gene uncertain. Trimming removed 1 base at V and 6 bases at J, with 4 bases between. The CDR3 runs 12 residues. Germline CDR1 reads SGHNT; CDR2 reads YYREEE (reference sequence).

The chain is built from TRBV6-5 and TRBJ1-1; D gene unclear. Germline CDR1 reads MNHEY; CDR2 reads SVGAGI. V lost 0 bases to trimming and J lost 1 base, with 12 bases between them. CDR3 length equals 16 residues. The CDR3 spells CASSYSGGDSNTEAFF. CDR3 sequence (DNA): TGTGCCAGCAGTTACTCAGGCGGGGATTCGAACACTGAAGCTTTCTTT.